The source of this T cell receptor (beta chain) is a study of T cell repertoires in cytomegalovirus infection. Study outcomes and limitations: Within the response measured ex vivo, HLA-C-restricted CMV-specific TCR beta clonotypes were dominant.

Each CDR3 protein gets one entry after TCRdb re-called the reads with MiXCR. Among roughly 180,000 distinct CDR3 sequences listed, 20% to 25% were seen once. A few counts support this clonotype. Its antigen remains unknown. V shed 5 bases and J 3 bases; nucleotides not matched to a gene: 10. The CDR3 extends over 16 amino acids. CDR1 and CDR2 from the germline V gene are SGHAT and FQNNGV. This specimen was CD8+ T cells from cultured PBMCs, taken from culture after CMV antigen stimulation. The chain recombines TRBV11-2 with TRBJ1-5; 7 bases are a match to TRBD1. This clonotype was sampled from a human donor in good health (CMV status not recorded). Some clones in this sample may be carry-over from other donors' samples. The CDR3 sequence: CASSLGGRVDNQPQHF. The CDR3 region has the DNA TGTGCCAGCAGCCTAGGGGGCAGGGTCGACAATCAGCCCCAGCATTTT.